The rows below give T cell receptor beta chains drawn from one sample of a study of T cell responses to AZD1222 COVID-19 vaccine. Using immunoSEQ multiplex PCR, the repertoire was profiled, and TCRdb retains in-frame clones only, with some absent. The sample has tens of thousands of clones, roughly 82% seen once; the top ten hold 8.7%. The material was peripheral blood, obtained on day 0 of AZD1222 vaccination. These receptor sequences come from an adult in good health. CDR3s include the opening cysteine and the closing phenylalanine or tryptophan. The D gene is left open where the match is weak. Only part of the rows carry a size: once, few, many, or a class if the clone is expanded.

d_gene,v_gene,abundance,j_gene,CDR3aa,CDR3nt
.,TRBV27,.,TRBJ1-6,CASSGHVGETSPLHF,TGTGCCAGCAGTGGCCATGTGGGGGAGACTTCACCCCTCCACTTT
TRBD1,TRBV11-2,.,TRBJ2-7,CASSLPGQGIEQYF,TGTGCCAGCAGCTTACCGGGACAGGGTATCGAGCAGTACTTC
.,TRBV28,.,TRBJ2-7,CASSGDSLGLREQYF,TGTGCCAGCAGTGGGGACAGTTTAGGACTAAGGGAGCAGTACTTC
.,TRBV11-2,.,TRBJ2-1,CASGRTRMPNEQFF,TGTGCCAGCGGCAGGACCCGGATGCCCAATGAGCAGTTCTTC
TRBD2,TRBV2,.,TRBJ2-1,CASSVQRGGRNEQFF,TGTGCCAGCAGTGTTCAGCGGGGGGGCCGCAATGAGCAGTTCTTC
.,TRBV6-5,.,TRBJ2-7,CASRRDPSYEQYF,TGTGCCAGCAGACGGGACCCCTCCTACGAGCAGTACTTC
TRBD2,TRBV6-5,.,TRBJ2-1,CATNTGGTGNEQFF,TGTGCCACAAATACGGGGGGGACGGGAAATGAGCAGTTCTTC
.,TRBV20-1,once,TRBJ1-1,CSASDPREDEAFF,TGCAGTGCTAGTGATCCCCGGGAAGATGAAGCTTTCTTT
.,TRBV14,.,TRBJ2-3,CASSQATFDTQYF,TGTGCCAGCAGCCAGGCGACTTTTGATACGCAGTATTTT
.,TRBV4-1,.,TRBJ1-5,CASSQEFGGRPQHF,TGCGCCAGCAGCCAAGAATTTGGGGGTCGGCCCCAGCATTTT
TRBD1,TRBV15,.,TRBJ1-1,CATSKQGAGNTEAFF,TGTGCCACCAGCAAACAGGGGGCGGGGAACACTGAAGCTTTCTTT
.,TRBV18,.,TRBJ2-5,CASSLSNVGETQYF,TGTGCCAGCTCACTTTCTAACGTGGGAGAGACCCAGTACTTC
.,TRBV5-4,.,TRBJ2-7,CASSLNGGSYEQYF,TGTGCCAGCAGCCTTAATGGAGGGTCCTACGAGCAGTACTTC
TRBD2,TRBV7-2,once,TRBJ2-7,CASSLEVGRAYEQYF,TGTGCCAGCAGCTTAGAGGTAGGGAGGGCCTACGAGCAGTACTTC
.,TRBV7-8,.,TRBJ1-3,CASSLTVNGNTIYF,TGTGCCAGCAGCCTGACAGTAAATGGAAACACCATATATTTT
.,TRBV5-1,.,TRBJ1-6,CASSLQQVNNSPLHF,TGCGCCAGCAGCTTACAACAGGTTAATAATTCACCCCTCCACTTT
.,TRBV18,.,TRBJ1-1,CASSPPSRKGTEAFF,TGTGCCAGCTCACCACCGTCCAGAAAAGGGACTGAAGCTTTCTTT
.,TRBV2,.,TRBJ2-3,CASSEGDFGADTQYF,TGTGCCAGCAGTGAAGGGGACTTCGGGGCTGATACGCAGTATTTT
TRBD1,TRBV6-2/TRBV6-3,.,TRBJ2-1,CASSKTGNEQFF,TGTGCCAGCAGCAAGACAGGGAATGAGCAGTTCTTC
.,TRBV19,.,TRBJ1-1,CASSLRTTGPGGTEAFF,TGTGCCAGTAGTCTCAGAACCACAGGTCCGGGGGGCACTGAAGCTTTCTTT
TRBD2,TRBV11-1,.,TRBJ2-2,CASSRVAGGGTGELFF,TGTGCCAGCAGCCGGGTGGCGGGAGGTGGCACCGGGGAGCTGTTTTTT
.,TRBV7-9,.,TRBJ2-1,CASSLGQGGYNEQFF,TGTGCCAGCAGCTTAGGGCAAGGAGGCTACAATGAGCAGTTCTTC
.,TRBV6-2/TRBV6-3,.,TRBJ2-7,CASSYGTLSYEQYF,TGTGCCAGCAGTTACGGGACACTCTCCTACGAGCAGTACTTC
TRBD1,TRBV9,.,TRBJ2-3,CASSTRDRVPDTQYF,TGTGCCAGCAGCACCCGGGACAGGGTGCCAGATACGCAGTATTTT
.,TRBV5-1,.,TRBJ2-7,CASSLALDRPYEQYF,TGCGCCAGCAGCTTAGCCCTCGACCGCCCCTACGAGCAGTACTTC
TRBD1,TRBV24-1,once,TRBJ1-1,CATSGRGMVAEAFF,TGTGCCACCAGTGGCAGGGGGATGGTAGCTGAAGCTTTCTTT
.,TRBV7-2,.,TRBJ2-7,CASSEWATSSYEQYF,TGTGCCAGCAGCGAATGGGCTACCAGCTCCTACGAGCAGTACTTC
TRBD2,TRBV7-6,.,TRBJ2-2,CASSLTSGNTGELFF,TGTGCCAGCAGCTTGACTAGCGGGAACACCGGGGAGCTGTTTTTT
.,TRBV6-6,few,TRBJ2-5,CASSYLETQYF,TGTGCCAGCAGTTACTTAGAGACCCAGTACTTC
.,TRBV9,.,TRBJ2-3,CASSYFGGDTQYF,TGTGCCAGCAGCTACTTCGGGGGAGATACGCAGTATTTT
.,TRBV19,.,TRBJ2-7,CASSKTILQQYF,TGTGCCAGTAGTAAAACTATACTCCAGCAGTACTTC
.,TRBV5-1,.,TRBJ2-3,CASSPSIGDPGSTQYF,TGCGCCAGCAGCCCCAGCATAGGGGACCCAGGCAGTACGCAGTATTTT
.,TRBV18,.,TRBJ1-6,CASSPIGSGSYNSPLHF,TGTGCCAGCTCACCGATTGGCTCAGGCTCCTATAATTCACCCCTCCACTTT
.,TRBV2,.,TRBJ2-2,CASSVTGELFF,TGTGCCAGCAGCGTTACCGGGGAGCTGTTTTTT
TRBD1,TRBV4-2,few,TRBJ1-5,CASSQGQGGQPQHF,TGTGCCAGCAGCCAAGGACAGGGCGGTCAGCCCCAGCATTTT
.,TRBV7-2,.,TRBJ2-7,CASSHDPSSYEQYF,TGTGCCAGCAGCCACGACCCCAGCTCCTACGAGCAGTACTTC
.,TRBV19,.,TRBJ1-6,CASSITASPLHF,TGTGCCAGTAGTATAACGGCTTCACCCCTCCACTTT
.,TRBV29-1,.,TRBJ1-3,CSVAGDRRNTIYF,TGCAGCGTCGCGGGGGACCGGAGAAACACCATATATTTT
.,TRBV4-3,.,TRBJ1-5,CASSQEGTPGQPQHF,TGCGCCAGCAGCCAAGAAGGGACGCCGGGTCAGCCCCAGCATTTT
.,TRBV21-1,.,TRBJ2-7,CASSKVGTSGSSYEQYF,TGTGCCAGCAGCAAAGTGGGGACTAGCGGGAGTTCCTACGAGCAGTACTTC
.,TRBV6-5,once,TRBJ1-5,CASSGTNSNQPQHF,TGTGCCAGCAGCGGGACAAATAGCAATCAGCCCCAGCATTTT
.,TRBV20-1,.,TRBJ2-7,CSASARLLPYEQYF,TGCAGTGCTAGTGCTCGACTTCTACCCTACGAGCAGTACTTC
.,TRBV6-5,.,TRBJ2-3,CASTQGFSTDTQYF,TGTGCCAGCACCCAGGGATTTAGCACAGATACGCAGTATTTT
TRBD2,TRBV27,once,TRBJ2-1,CASTPSGEANGQFF,TGTGCCAGCACGCCCAGCGGGGAGGCGAATGGGCAGTTCTTC
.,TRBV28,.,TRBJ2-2,CASSLSGGRSGELFF,TGTGCCAGCAGTTTATCAGGAGGGAGATCCGGGGAGCTGTTTTTT
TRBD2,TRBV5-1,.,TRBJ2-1,CASSLGLAGERSYNEQFF,TGCGCCAGCAGCCTGGGACTAGCGGGAGAGCGTTCCTACAATGAGCAGTTCTTC
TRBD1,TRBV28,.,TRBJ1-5,CASSSPRTGSNQPQHF,TGTGCCAGCAGTTCCCCCCGGACAGGTAGCAATCAGCCCCAGCATTTT
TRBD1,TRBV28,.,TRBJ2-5,CASSQGAQETQYF,TGTGCCAGCAGTCAGGGGGCTCAAGAGACCCAGTACTTC